One TCR beta chain is described in this entry. Antigen: not known. This sample was taken from a study of T cell repertoires in cytomegalovirus infection. Study details: Public TCR beta signatures indicated both CMV infection and matching HLA type.

Germline V lookup: CDR1 SGHTA, CDR2 FQGNSA. V lost 5 bases and J lost 9; bases outside the gene matches: 8. The CDR3 extends over 15 amino acids. Using its own MiXCR run on the reads, TCRdb lists one record per CDR3 protein. The data show about 140,000 distinct CDR3 sequences, 5.5% to 7% seen once. Study-level findings and limits: Cumulated frequencies of public TCR beta families served to identify carriers of CMV plus the relevant HLA. The ex vivo response was dominated by HLA-C-restricted CMV-specific TCR beta clonotypes.

This sequence was found in a human donor in good health (CMV status not recorded). Some clones in this sample may be carry-over from other donors' samples. The rearrangement joins TRBV7-2 to TRBJ2-2; 11 bases match TRBD1. Sequenced material: PBMCs. In nucleotides, the CDR3 is TGTGCCAGCAGCCTAGGGACAGGGGGTTGGAGGGAGCTGTTTTTT. Translation gives CASSLGTGGWRELFF. Drawing the rest from reference TRBV7-2 and TRBJ2-2, the complete variable domain is GAGVSQSPSNKVTEKGKDVELRCDPISGHTALYWYRQSLGQGLEFLIYFQGNSAPDKSGLPSDRFSAERTGGSVSTLTIQRTQQEDSAVYLCASSLGTGGWRELFFGEGSRLTVL.